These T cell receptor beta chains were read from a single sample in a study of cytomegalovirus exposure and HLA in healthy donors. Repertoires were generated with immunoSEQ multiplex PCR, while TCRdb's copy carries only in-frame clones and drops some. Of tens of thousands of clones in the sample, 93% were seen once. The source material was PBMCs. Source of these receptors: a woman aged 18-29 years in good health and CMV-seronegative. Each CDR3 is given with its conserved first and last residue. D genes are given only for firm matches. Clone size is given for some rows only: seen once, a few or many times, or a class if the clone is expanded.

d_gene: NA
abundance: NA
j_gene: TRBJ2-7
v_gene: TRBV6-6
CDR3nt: TGTGCCAGCAGTCCTGGGCTCTACGAGCAGTACTTC
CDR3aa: CASSPGLYEQYF

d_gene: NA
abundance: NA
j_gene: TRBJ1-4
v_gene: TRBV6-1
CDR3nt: TGTGCCAGCAGTGAAGGCGGAGGGACAACTAATGAAAAACTGTTTTTT
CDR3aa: CASSEGGGTTNEKLFF

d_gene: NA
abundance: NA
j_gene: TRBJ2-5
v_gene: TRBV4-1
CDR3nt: TGCGCCAGCAGCCAAGACCCTGACAGTCTGTACCAAGAGACCCAGTACTTC
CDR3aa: CASSQDPDSLYQETQYF

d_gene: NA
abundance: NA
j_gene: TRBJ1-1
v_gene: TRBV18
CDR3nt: TGTGCCAGCTCACCATTCTCTGGGGCGATGGACACTGAAGCTTTCTTT
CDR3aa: CASSPFSGAMDTEAFF

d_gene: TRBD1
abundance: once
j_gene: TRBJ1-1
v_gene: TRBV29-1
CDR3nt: TGCAGCGTTCAGACAGGGGGGACTGAAGCTTTCTTT
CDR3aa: CSVQTGGTEAFF

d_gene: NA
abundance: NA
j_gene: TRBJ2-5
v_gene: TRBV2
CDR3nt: TGTGCCAGCAGTGGAACTGATAAAGAGACCCAGTACTTC
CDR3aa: CASSGTDKETQYF

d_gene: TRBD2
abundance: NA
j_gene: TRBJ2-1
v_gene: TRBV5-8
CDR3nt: TGTGCCAGCAGCTTCAGTCCGCCGGGTAGCGGGAGCTCCTACAATGAGCAGTTCTTC
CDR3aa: CASSFSPPGSGSSYNEQFF

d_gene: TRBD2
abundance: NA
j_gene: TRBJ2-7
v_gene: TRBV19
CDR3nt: TGTGCCAGTAGTATCGGGACTAGCGGAGCCTACGAGCAGTACTTC
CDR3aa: CASSIGTSGAYEQYF

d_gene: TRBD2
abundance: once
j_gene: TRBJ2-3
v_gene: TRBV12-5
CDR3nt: TGTGCTAGTGGCCCTAGCGGAGCCGGATGGGATACGCAGTATTTT
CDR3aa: CASGPSGAGWDTQYF

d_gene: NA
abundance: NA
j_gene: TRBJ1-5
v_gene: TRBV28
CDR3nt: TGTGCCAGCAGTCAGATAGGAGGAGGCAATCAGCCCCAGCATTTT
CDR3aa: CASSQIGGGNQPQHF

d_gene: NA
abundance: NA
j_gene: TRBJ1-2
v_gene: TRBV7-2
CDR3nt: TGTGCCAGCAGGACAGCCGCTAACTATGGCTACACCTTC
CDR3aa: CASRTAANYGYTF

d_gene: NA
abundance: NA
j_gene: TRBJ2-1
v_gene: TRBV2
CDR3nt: TGTGCCAGCAGCCTACAGGACCCTCGTAACAATGAGCAGTTCTTC
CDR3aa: CASSLQDPRNNEQFF

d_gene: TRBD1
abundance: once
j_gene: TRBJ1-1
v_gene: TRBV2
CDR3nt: TGTGCCACCGGGACAGGTTTTAACACTGAAGCTTTCTTT
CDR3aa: CATGTGFNTEAFF

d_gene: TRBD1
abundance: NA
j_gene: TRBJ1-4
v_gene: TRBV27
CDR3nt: TGTGCCAGCAGTTTTGCCCAGGGACAGGGGGGGAGAAAACTGTTTTTT
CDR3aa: CASSFAQGQGGRKLFF

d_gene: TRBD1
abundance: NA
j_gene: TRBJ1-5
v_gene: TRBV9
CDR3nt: TGTGCCAGCAGCGGGACAGGGGGACCCGGTTGGCCCCAGCATTTT
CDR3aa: CASSGTGGPGWPQHF

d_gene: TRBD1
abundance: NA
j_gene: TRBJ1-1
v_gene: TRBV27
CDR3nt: TGTGCCAGCACCCCCGGGACAGGGAACACTGAAGCTTTCTTT
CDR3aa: CASTPGTGNTEAFF

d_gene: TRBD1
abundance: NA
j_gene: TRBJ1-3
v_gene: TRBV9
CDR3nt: TGTGCCAGCAGCGTAGCAGGGGGCGCTTATGGAAACACCATATATTTT
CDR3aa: CASSVAGGAYGNTIYF

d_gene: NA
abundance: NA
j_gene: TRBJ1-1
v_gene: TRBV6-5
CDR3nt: TGTGCCAGCAGTTATTTGGCGGTTAACACTGAAGCTTTCTTT
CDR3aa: CASSYLAVNTEAFF

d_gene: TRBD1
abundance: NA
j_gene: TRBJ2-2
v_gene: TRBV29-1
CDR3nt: TGCAGCGTGGACAGGGGGAACACCGGGGAGCTGTTTTTT
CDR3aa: CSVDRGNTGELFF

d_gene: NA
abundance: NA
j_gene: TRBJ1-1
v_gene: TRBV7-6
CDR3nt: TGTGCCAGCAGCGCTCGAGAGAACACTGAAGCTTTCTTT
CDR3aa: CASSARENTEAFF

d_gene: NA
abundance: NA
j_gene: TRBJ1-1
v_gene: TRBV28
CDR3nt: TGTGCCAGCAGTTTGCAGGGGAAGAACACTGAAGCTTTCTTT
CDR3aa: CASSLQGKNTEAFF

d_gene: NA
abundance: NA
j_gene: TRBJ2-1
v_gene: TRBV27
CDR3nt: TGTGCCAGCAGTCCTTCCCAGGGTGTTGATGAGCAGTTCTTC
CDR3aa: CASSPSQGVDEQFF

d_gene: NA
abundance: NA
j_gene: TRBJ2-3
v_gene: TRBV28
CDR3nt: TGTGCCAGCAGTTCTCTAGTATCGGATACGCAGTATTTT
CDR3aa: CASSSLVSDTQYF

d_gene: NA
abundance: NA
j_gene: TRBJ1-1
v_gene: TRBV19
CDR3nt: TGTGCCAGTAACAGGGCGAGAATGTCAGGCACTGAAGCTTTCTTT
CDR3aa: CASNRARMSGTEAFF

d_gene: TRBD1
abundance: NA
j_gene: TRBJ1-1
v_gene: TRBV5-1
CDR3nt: TGCGCCAGCAGCTCGGCGGGACAGCCAAACACTGAAGCTTTCTTT
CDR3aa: CASSSAGQPNTEAFF

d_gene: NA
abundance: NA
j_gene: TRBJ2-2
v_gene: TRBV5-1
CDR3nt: TGCGCCAGCAGCACGACAGGGAACACCGGGGAGCTGTTTTTT
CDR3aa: CASSTTGNTGELFF

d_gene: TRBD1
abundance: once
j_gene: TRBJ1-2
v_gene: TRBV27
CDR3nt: TGTGCCAGCAGCCCTGGGGGGACAGCGAGTAGCGCCTTC
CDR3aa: CASSPGGTASSAF

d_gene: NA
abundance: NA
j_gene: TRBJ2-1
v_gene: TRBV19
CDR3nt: TGTGCCAGTAGTCATACGGGAGAGTACAATGAGCAGTTCTTC
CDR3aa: CASSHTGEYNEQFF

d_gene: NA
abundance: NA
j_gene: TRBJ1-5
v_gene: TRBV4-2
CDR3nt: TGTGCCAGCAGCCAAGATATAGGGAGACCCCAGCATTTT
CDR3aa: CASSQDIGRPQHF

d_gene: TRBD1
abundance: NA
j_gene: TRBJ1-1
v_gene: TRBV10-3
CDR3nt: TGTGCCATCAGTGCGGGACAGGGCCCTGAAGCTTTCTTT
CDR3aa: CAISAGQGPEAFF

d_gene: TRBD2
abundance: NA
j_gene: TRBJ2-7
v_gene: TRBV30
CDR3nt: TGTGCCTGCCTAGCGGGAGGGCCTAGATACGAGCAGTACTTC
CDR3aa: CACLAGGPRYEQYF

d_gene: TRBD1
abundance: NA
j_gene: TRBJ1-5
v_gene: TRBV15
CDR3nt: TGTGCCACCAGCAACAGGGGTGGCAATCAGCCCCAGCATTTT
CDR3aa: CATSNRGGNQPQHF

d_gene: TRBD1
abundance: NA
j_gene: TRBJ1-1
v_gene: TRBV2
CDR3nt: TGTGCCAGCAGTAGACAGGGGGCGGAAGCTTTCTTT
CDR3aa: CASSRQGAEAFF

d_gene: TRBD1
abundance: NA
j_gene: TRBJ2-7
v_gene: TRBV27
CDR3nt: TGTGCCAGCAGTAGACAGGGGTACGAGCAGTACTTC
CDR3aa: CASSRQGYEQYF

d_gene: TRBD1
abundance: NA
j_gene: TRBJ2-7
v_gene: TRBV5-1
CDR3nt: TGCGCCAGCAGCCTTAGCGGGGACAGGGGCGAGCAGTACTTC
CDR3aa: CASSLSGDRGEQYF

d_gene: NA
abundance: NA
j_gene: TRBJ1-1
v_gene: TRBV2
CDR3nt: TGTGCCAGCAGTGATCAGGGGAACACTGAAGCTTTCTTT
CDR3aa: CASSDQGNTEAFF

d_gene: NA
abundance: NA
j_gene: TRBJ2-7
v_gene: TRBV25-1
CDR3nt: TGTGCCAGCAGATTAACCGCAGGGTCCCACGAGCAGTACTTC
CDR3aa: CASRLTAGSHEQYF

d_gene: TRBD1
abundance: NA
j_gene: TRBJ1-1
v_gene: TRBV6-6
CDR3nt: TGTGCCGTTCCGGACCGGGACAGGAACACTGAAGCTTTCTTT
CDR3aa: CAVPDRDRNTEAFF

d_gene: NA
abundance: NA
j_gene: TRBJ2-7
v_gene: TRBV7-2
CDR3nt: TGTGCCAGCAGCCCTCTAGGGGCTCCCTACGAGCAGTACTTC
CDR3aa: CASSPLGAPYEQYF

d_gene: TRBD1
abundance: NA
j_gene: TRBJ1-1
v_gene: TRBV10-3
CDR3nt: TGTGCCATCAGTGAGTCTGGATTACAGGGGGCTCCGATGAACACTGAAGCTTTCTTT
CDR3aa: CAISESGLQGAPMNTEAFF

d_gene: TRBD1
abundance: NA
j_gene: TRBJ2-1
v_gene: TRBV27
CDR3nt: TGTGCCAGCAGCTCGACAGGGGATCACAATGAGCAGTTCTTC
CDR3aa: CASSSTGDHNEQFF

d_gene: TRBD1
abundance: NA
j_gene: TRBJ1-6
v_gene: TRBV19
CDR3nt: TGTGCCAGTAGTGGACAGGGTCATAATTCACCCCTCCACTTT
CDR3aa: CASSGQGHNSPLHF

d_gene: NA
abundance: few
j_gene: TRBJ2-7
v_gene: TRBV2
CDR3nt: TGTGCCAGCAACCGGGAGGGGGCGGGAGAGCAGTACTTC
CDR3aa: CASNREGAGEQYF

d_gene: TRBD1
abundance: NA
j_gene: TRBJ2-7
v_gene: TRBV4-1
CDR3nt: TGCGCCAGCAGCCAACGGACAGGGGGCTACGAGCAGTACTTC
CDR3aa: CASSQRTGGYEQYF

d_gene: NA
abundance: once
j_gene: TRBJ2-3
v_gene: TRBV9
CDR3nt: TGTGCCAGCAGCGTTCCGCAGGGTAGCACAGATACGCAGTATTTT
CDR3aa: CASSVPQGSTDTQYF

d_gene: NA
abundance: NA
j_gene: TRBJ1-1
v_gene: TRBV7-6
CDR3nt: TGTGCCAGCAGCCGACAGACGGGAGCAGCCGAAGCTTTCTTT
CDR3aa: CASSRQTGAAEAFF

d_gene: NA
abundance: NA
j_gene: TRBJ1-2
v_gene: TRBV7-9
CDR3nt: TGTGCCAGCAGCGCAATCCTGGAGGGGACTCTCTATGGCTACACCTTC
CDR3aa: CASSAILEGTLYGYTF

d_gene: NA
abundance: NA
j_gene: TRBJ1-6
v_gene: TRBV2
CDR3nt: TGTGCCAGCAGTGAAGAGGCAGTCAGGGAACCCCTCCACTTT
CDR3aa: CASSEEAVREPLHF

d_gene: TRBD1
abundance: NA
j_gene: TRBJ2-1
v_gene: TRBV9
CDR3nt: TGTGCCAGCAGCGTTGGAAGGACAGGGCTTAACAATGAGCAGTTCTTC
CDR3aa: CASSVGRTGLNNEQFF

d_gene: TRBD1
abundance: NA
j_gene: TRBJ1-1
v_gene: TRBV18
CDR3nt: TGTGCCAGCTCACCACTTATTACAGGGGGTGATACTGAAGCTTTCTTT
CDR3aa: CASSPLITGGDTEAFF

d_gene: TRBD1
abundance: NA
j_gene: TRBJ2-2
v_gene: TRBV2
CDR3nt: TGTGCCAGCAGCACTTCCGGGACAGCAATCACCGGGGAGCTGTTTTTT
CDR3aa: CASSTSGTAITGELFF

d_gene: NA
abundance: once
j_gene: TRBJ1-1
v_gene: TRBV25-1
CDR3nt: TGTGCCAGCAGCCTCGGCGGGGTAACAGCTTTCTTT
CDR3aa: CASSLGGVTAFF

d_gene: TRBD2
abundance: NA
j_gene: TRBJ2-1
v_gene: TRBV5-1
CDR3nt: TGCGCCAGCAGCTTTGGTCTAGCGGGCTACAATGAGCAGTTCTTC
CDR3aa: CASSFGLAGYNEQFF

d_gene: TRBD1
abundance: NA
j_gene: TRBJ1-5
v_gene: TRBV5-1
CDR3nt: TGCGCCAGCAGCAGGACAGGGACTGGAAATCAGCCCCAGCATTTT
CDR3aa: CASSRTGTGNQPQHF

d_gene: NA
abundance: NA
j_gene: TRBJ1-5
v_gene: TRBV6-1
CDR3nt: TGTGCCAGCAGTGAACAGGAGGTGCGGCCCCAGCATTTT
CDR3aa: CASSEQEVRPQHF